This TCR beta chain is from a study of shared clonotypes between healthy human individuals. Here immunoSEQ multiplex PCR was the method, and the copy in TCRdb shows in-frame clones only, minus some. The data contain 600,000 to 700,000 clones, about three quarters of them singletons. Study findings and constraints: Naive subsets generally exceeded memory subsets in estimated richness.

Details on this clone: Its antigen is still unknown.

The CDR3 is 17 amino acids. Germline lookup yields CDR1 SGHTA and CDR2 FQGNSA. Deletions cut 5 bases from V and 0 bases from J, with 16 bases between. The chain carries TRBV7-2 and TRBJ2-2; tentatively, D is TRBD1 (5 bases). Sequencing was done on a sample of memory CD4+ T cells sorted from blood. Subset: CD45RA-negative fraction. This TCR was sampled from a woman aged 25 to 39 in good health. The CDR3 DNA is TGTGCCAGCAGCCCTACCAATCCGACAGCGAACACCGGGGAGCTGTTTTTT. It specifies CASSPTNPTANTGELFF. Based on the CDR3 plus reference TRBV7-2 and TRBJ2-2, the full variable domain is GAGVSQSPSNKVTEKGKDVELRCDPISGHTALYWYRQSLGQGLEFLIYFQGNSAPDKSGLPSDRFSAERTGGSVSTLTIQRTQQEDSAVYLCASSPTNPTANTGELFFGEGSRLTVL.